The 15 T cell receptor beta chains in this list originate from one sample, sequenced in a study of cytomegalovirus exposure and HLA in healthy donors. Vbeta (60) and Jbeta (13) primers were used in the PCR. Assay: immunoSEQ multiplex PCR; the TCRdb copy retains only in-frame clones and omits some. The data show about 94,000 clones, around 74% seen once. The sequencing sample was made of PBMCs. These receptors originate from a man aged 40-50 years in good health and CMV-seropositive.

V usage is TRBV11-2 and J usage is TRBJ2-1; 8 nucleotides match TRBD2. This CDR3 has 15 amino acids. Germline values: CDR1 SGHAT, CDR2 FQNNGV. Losses at the gene ends were 1 base for V and 5 bases for J; bases not matched to a gene: 4. The CDR3 DNA sequence: TGTGCCAGCAGCTTAGTCCGTAGCGGGAACAATGAGCAGTTCTTC. Translation: CASSLVRSGNNEQFF.

The rearrangement joins TRBV4-3 to TRBJ2-4; D uncertain. V lost 0 bases, J lost 0 bases, and 9 bases lay in between. The CDR3 has 16 amino acids. Germline V gene lookup returns CDR1 LGHNA and CDR2 YSLEER. DNA of the CDR3: TGCGCCAGCAGCCAAGATAGGAGTCTAGCCAAAAACATTCAGTACTTC. Translation: CASSQDRSLAKNIQYF.

The J gene is TRBJ2-1, the V gene TRBV12-5; D ambiguous. Looked up from germline, CDR1 is LGHNT and CDR2 is FRNRAP. The CDR3 sequence is 15 residues long. The V end was cut by 0 bases, the J end by 7 bases, with 13 bases between. The CDR3 sequence is CASGLVYEVRNEQFF. The CDR3 DNA is TGTGCTAGTGGTTTGGTCTACGAGGTGAGGAATGAGCAGTTCTTC.

This chain uses TRBV5-4 with TRBJ2-5; TRBD1 agrees at 8 bases. Trimming cost V 0 bases and J 5 bases; bases outside gene matches: 6. The CDR3 has 15 amino acids. Germline values: CDR1 SGHNT, CDR2 YYREEE (reference sequence). The CDR3 bases are TGTGCCAGCAGCTTGGGGCAGGGGGCGCAGGAGACCCAGTACTTC. Protein sequence: CASSLGQGAQETQYF.

This clone was found a few times. The sample holds other DNA sequences that translate to the same CDR3. The rearrangement uses TRBV5-1 and TRBJ2-5; TRBD1 might be the D (5 bases). The CDR3 covers 13 residues. Trimming took 0 bases from V and 5 from J, leaving 8 bases between them. CDR1 and CDR2 (germline): SGHRS, YFSETQ. CDR3 protein: CASSLGSGETQYF. CDR3 bases: TGCGCCAGCAGCTTGGGATCAGGGGAGACCCAGTACTTC.

The chain employs TRBV19 and TRBJ2-2; TRBD2 matches at 9 bases. Germline CDR1 and CDR2: LNHDA and SQIVND (reference sequence). This CDR3 has 16 residues. After removal of 5 bases from V and 7 bases from J, the junction contained 11 bases not matched to a gene. The chain's CDR3 is CASSSLSGSVIGELFF. In DNA form, the CDR3 reads TGTGCCAGTAGTTCCCTTAGCGGGAGTGTTATCGGGGAGCTGTTTTTT.

The gene calls are TRBV18 and TRBJ2-5; D is undetermined. This CDR3 has 13 residues. V was trimmed by 6 bases and J by 5 bases, leaving 13 bases between them. CDR1 KGHSH and CDR2 LQKENI come from the germline V gene. The DNA of the CDR3 is TGTGCCAGCTCCCTTGAGGCCGGGGAGACCCAGTACTTC. Residues: CASSLEAGETQYF.

This chain connects TRBV14 to TRBJ2-1; no clear D. This CDR3 spans 16 amino acids. Germline CDR1 and CDR2: SGHDN and FVKESK. V lost 0 bases to trimming and J lost 0 bases, with 9 bases between them. CDR3 nucleotides: TGTGCCAGCAGCCAAGATCCAGTGCCCTCCTACAATGAGCAGTTCTTC. Amino acids: CASSQDPVPSYNEQFF.

This clone was recorded once. This chain connects TRBV7-2 to TRBJ2-7, with 10 positions matching TRBD1. CDR3 length equals 16 residues. The V gene's germline CDR1 is SGHTA and CDR2 FQGNSA. V dropped 1 base and J dropped 6; count of bases not matched to a gene: 9. CDR3 residues: CASSLGSGQGGCEQYF. The CDR3 DNA reads TGTGCCAGCAGCTTAGGTAGCGGACAGGGGGGTTGCGAGCAGTACTTC.

This sequence joins TRBV5-1 and TRBJ2-6; D is unresolved. The V end lost 4 bases, the J end lost 2 bases, and 7 bases lay between the germline ends. The CDR3 spans 14 residues. CDR1 and CDR2 (germline): SGHRS, YFSETQ. DNA for the CDR3: TGCGCCAGCAGCGTGGGTACTGGGGCCAACGTCCTGACTTTC. Its protein is CASSVGTGANVLTF.

V usage is TRBV28 and J usage is TRBJ1-2; D gene unclear. This CDR3 has 14 residues. Germline CDR1 MDHEN, CDR2 SYDVKM. The V gene lost 4 bases and the J gene lost 2 bases, with 11 bases spanning the gap. The CDR3 DNA follows: TGTGCCAGCAGTTCTCCCCCAGGCAACTATGGCTACACCTTC. It specifies CASSSPPGNYGYTF.

There are a few counts of this clone. V gene TRBV27 combines with J gene TRBJ1-4; TRBD1 matches 10 bases. The trim removed 5 bases at V and 3 bases at J, leaving 3 bases unmatched. This CDR3 is 15 amino acids long. Germline loops: CDR1 MNHEY, CDR2 SMNVEV (reference sequence). The CDR3: CASSAGTGANEKLFF. The CDR3 nucleotides read TGTGCCAGCAGTGCCGGGACAGGGGCTAATGAAAAACTGTTTTTT.

This chain uses TRBV9 with TRBJ2-1; 7 bases map to TRBD1. CDR1 and CDR2 from the germline V gene are SGDLS and YYNGEE. The V and J ends lost 3 bases and 4 bases, in that order; junction bases with no gene match: 7. The CDR3 covers 15 residues. The DNA of the CDR3 is TGTGCCAGCAGCGGAGGGGGCGCTGGGTACAATGAGCAGTTCTTC. This sequence encodes CASSGGGAGYNEQFF.

The rearrangement links TRBV6-5 to TRBJ2-1, with 11 bases fitting TRBD1. This CDR3 comprises 15 residues. Germline V gene sequence: CDR1 MNHEY, CDR2 SVGAGI. Unmatched junction bases numbered 6, after V lost 5 bases and J lost 6 bases. The CDR3 loop reads CASSIFGTGGNEQFF. The CDR3 nucleotides read TGTGCCAGCAGTATTTTCGGGACAGGGGGCAATGAGCAGTTCTTC.

The CDR3 DNA reads as TGTGCCAGCAGTGAAGCTGGGGGGGCGCTGAATTCACCCCTCCACTTT. It specifies CASSEAGGALNSPLHF. The chain links TRBV2 to TRBJ1-6, with a possible D match to TRBD1 (6 bases). The germline V gene encodes CDR1 SNHLY and CDR2 FYNNEI. CDR3 length: 16 residues. Trimming removed 0 bases from V and 7 bases from J, with 13 bases in between.